The entry below describes one T cell receptor (beta chain). How the authors handled the data: For nucleated cells, counts were estimated from reference gene primer amplification. Measured with immunoSEQ multiplex PCR; TCRdb has only the in-frame clones, and not every one. The V and J calls and clone size are taken from that table; D and trimming were inferred from the DNA. The sample shows a few hundred thousand clones, 85% to 90% of them seen only once. This CDR3 spans 13 amino acids. Trimming removed 4 bases at V and 8 bases at J, with 15 bases between. This entry belongs to a study of blood T cell repertoires in COVID-19. Study-level information: The study drew acute and convalescent COVID-19 samples from the United States, Italy and Spain. PBMCs, B-cell-depleted T cells, or T cells provided the cDNA or gDNA that made up the material.

Sequencing used peripheral blood. This clonotype was obtained from a man in his sixties who had recovered from COVID-19. The V and J genes are TRBV5-3 and TRBJ1-2, with D unresolved. TRBV5-3 is given ORF status, its function remaining uncertain. The CDR3 loop is CARSSLEEGGYTF. The CDR3 bases are TGTGCCAGAAGCAGTCTAGAGGAGGGCGGCTACACCTTC.